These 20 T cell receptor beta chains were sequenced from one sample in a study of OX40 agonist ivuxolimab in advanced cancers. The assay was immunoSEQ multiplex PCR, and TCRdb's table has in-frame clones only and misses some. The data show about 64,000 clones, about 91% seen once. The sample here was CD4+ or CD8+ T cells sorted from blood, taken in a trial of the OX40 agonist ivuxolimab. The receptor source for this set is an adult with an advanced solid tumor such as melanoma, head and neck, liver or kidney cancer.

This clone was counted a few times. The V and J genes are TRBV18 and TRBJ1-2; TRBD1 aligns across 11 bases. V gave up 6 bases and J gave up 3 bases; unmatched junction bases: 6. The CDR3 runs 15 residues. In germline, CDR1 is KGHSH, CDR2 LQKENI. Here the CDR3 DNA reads TGTGCCAGCTCCCTTTTGGGACAGGGGGACTATGGCTACACCTTC. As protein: CASSLLGQGDYGYTF.

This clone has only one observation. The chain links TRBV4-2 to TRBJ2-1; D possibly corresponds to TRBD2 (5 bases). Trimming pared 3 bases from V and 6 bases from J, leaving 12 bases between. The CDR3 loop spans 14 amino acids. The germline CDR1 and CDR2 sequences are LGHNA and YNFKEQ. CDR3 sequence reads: CASSQSGGSNEQFF. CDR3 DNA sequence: TGTGCCAGCAGCCAGTCCGGAGGTTCCAATGAGCAGTTCTTC.

CDR3 loop: CASSLEQGPSYEQYF. In DNA, the CDR3 is TGTGCCAGCAGCTTAGAGCAGGGACCTTCCTACGAGCAGTACTTC. The chain combines TRBV11-3 with TRBJ2-5, with D possibly called TRBD1 or TRBD2 (5 bases each). The DNA matches TRBJ2-7 better at its end, which makes the J call doubtful. The CDR3 extends over 15 amino acids. CDR1 and CDR2 from the germline V gene are SGHNT and YENEEA.

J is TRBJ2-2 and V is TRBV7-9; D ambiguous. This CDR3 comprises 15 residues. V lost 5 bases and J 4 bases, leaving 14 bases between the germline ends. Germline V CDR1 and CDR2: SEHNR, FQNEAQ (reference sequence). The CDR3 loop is CASSPGLKGTGELFF. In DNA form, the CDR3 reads TGTGCCAGCAGCCCCGGGCTAAAGGGCACCGGGGAGCTGTTTTTT.

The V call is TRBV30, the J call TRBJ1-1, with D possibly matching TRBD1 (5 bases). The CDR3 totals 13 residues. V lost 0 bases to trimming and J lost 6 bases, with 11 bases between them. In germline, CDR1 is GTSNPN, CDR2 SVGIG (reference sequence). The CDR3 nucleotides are TGTGCCTGGAGTGTACAAGGGACCCCTGAAGCTTTCTTT. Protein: CAWSVQGTPEAFF.

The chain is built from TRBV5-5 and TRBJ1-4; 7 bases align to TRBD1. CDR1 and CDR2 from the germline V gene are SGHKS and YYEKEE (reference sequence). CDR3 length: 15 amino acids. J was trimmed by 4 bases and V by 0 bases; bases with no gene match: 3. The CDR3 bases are TGTGCCAGCAGCTTGGATAGACAGGGTAATGAAAAACTGTTTTTT. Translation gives CASSLDRQGNEKLFF.

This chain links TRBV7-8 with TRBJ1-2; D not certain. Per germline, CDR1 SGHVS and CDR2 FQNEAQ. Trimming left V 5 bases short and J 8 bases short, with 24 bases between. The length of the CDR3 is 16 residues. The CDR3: CASSLLTDRQVWGYTF. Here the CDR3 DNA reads TGTGCCAGCAGCCTCCTGACGGATCGTCAGGTGTGGGGCTACACCTTC.

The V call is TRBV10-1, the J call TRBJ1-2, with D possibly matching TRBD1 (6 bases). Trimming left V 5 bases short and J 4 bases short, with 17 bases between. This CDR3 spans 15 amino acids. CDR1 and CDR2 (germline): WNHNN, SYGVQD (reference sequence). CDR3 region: CASSNTTGKPYGYTF. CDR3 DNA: TGCGCCAGCAGTAATACTACAGGGAAACCCTATGGCTACACCTTC.

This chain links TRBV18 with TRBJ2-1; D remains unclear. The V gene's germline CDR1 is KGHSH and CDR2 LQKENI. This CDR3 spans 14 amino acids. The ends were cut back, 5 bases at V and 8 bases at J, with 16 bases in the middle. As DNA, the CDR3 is TGTGCCAGCTCAACGATGGACCTCAGAGATGAGCAGTTCTTC. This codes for CASSTMDLRDEQFF.

The CDR3 loop reads CASRRQGASTDTQYF. The CDR3 nucleotides are TGTGCCAGCCGCAGACAGGGGGCAAGCACAGATACGCAGTATTTT. The chain uses TRBV25-1 and TRBJ2-3, with 10 nucleotides matching TRBD1. V lost 8 bases, J lost 0 bases, and 5 bases stayed unmatched. Germline V gene sequence: CDR1 MGHDK, CDR2 SYGVNS. This CDR3 contains 15 residues. Full variable domain (outside the CDR3, taken from reference TRBV25-1 and TRBJ2-3): EADIYQTPRYLVIGTGKKITLECSQTMGHDKMYWYQQDPGMELHLIHYSYGVNSTEKGDLSSESTVSRIRTEHFPLTLESARPSHTSQYLCASRRQGASTDTQYFGPGTRLTVL.

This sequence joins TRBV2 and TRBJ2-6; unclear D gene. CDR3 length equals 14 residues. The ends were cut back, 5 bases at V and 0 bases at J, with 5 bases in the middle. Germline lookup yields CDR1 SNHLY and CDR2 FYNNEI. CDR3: CASSWSSGANVLTF. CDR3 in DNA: TGTGCCAGCAGTTGGAGCTCTGGGGCCAACGTCCTGACTTTC.

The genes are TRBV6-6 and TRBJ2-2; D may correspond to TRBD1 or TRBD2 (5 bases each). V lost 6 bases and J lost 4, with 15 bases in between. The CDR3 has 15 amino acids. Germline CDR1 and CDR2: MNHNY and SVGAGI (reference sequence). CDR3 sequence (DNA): TGTGCCAGCAGCACCAGGGACGGAACCACCGGGGAGCTGTTTTTT. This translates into CASSTRDGTTGELFF.

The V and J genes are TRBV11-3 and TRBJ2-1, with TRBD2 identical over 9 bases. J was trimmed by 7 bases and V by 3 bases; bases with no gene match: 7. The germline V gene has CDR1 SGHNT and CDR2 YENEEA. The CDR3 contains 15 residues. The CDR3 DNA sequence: TGTGCCAGCAGCTTCGGTGCGGGAGGGCCGAATGAGCAGTTCTTC. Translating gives CASSFGAGGPNEQFF.

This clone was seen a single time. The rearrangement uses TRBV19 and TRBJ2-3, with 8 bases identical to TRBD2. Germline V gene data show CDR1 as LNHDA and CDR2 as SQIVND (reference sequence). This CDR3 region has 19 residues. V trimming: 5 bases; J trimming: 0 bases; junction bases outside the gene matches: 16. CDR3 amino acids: CASSHDIPGRGASTDTQYF. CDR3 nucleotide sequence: TGTGCCAGTAGTCACGATATTCCCGGGAGGGGGGCTAGCACAGATACGCAGTATTTT. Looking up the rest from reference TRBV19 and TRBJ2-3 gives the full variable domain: DGGITQSPKYLFRKEGQNVTLSCEQNLNHDAMYWYRQDPGQGLRLIYYSQIVNDFQKGDIAEGYSVSREKKESFPLTVTSAQKNPTAFYLCASSHDIPGRGASTDTQYFGPGTRLTVL.

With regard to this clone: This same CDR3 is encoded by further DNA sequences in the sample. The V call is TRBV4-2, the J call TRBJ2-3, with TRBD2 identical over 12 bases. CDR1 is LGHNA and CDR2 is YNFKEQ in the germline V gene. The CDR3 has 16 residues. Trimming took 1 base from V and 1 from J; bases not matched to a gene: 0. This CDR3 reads CASSQGLAGGTDTQYF. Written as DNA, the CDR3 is TGTGCCAGCAGCCAAGGACTAGCGGGGGGCACAGATACGCAGTATTTT.

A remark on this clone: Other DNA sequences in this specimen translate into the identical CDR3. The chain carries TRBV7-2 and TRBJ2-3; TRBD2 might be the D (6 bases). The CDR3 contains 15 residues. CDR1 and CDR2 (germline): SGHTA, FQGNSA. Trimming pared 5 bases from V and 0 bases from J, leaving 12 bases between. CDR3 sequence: CASSPDYLSTDTQYF. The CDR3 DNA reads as TGTGCCAGCAGCCCGGACTATCTTAGCACAGATACGCAGTATTTT.

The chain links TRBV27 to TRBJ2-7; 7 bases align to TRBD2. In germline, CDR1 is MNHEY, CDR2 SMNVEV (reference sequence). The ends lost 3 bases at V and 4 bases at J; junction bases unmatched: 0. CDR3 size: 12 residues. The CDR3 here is CASSLGGYEQYF. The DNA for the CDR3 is TGTGCCAGCAGTTTGGGAGGGTACGAGCAGTACTTC.

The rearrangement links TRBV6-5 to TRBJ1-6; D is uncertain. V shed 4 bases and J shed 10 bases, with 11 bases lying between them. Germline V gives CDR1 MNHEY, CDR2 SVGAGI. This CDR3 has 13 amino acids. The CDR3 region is CASSFDTGSPLHF. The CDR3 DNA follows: TGTGCCAGCAGTTTTGACACTGGGTCACCCCTCCACTTT.

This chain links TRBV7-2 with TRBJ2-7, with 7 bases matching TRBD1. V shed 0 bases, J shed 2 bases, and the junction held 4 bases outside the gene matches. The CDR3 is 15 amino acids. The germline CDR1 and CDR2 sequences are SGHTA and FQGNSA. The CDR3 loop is CASSLARTGTYEQYF. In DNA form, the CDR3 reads TGTGCCAGCAGCTTAGCGCGGACAGGAACCTACGAGCAGTACTTC.

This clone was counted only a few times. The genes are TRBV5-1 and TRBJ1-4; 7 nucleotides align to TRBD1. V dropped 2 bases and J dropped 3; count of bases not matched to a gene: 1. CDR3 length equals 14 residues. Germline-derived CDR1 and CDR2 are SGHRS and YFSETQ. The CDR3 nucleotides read TGCGCCAGCAGCTTTCAGGGGGCTAATGAAAAACTGTTTTTT. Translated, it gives CASSFQGANEKLFF. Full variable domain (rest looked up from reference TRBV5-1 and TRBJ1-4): KAGVTQTPRYLIKTRGQQVTLSCSPISGHRSVSWYQQTPGQGLQFLFEYFSETQRNKGNFPGRFSGRQFSNSRSEMNVSTLELGDSALYLCASSFQGANEKLFFGSGTQLSVL.